A single sample gave rise to the 12 T cell receptor beta chains below, sequenced in a study of tumor and adjacent non-tumor tissue in lung cancer. No cell sorting was done before RNA was extracted from the tissue. The library came from three nested PCR rounds adapted from ARM-PCR protocols. TCRdb re-called the multiplex PCR reads through MiXCR, storing one row per CDR3 protein. Found here are about 68,000 distinct CDR3 sequences, roughly 60% of them singletons; the top ten hold around 20%. The sample comprised lung tumor tissue. The receptors were sampled from a man in his forties or fifties with non-small cell lung cancer.

On this clonotype: At one end the junction does not follow the germline gene, possibly because of a read error. The rearrangement uses TRBV6-5 and TRBJ1-1; D is unclear. The CDR3 extends over 14 amino acids. Per germline, CDR1 MNHEY and CDR2 SVGAGI. The CDR3 loop reads CTSSHSAPGQRAFF. The CDR3 nucleotides read TGTACCAGCAGTCACTCCGCGCCGGGTCAAAGGGCTTTCTTT.

The chain links TRBV24-1 to TRBJ2-5; 11 nucleotides align to TRBD1. The J segment lost 5 bases and the V segment lost 7 bases, leaving 8 bases of the junction unmatched. Germline assignment: CDR1 KGHDR and CDR2 SFDVKD. The CDR3 has 15 residues. In nucleotides, the CDR3 is TGTGCCACCAGCAAGAGGACAGGGGGCAGGGAGACCCAGTACTTC. Protein sequence: CATSKRTGGRETQYF.

This clonotype was counted many times. The chain recombines TRBV30 with TRBJ1-5; D may be TRBD1 (6 bases). The CDR3 runs to 13 residues. CDR1 and CDR2 from the germline V gene are GTSNPN and SVGIG (reference sequence). With 3 bases removed from V and 3 bases from J, the gap between germline ends came to 9 bases. Here the CDR3 DNA reads TGTGCCTGGAGCGGACAGTACAATCAGCCCCAGCATTTT. This sequence encodes CAWSGQYNQPQHF.

With regard to this clonotype: An end of the junction differs from the germline gene, which may be a read error. Here the CDR3 reads CSATIGGTSTDTKYF. The CDR3 DNA sequence: TGCAGCGCCACGATCGGGGGAACTAGCACAGATACGAAGTATTTT. The chain combines TRBV29-1 with TRBJ2-3; a weak D match, TRBD2 (6 bases). This CDR3 comprises 15 residues. Germline V gene sequence: CDR1 SQVTM, CDR2 ANQGSEA.

Notes on this clonotype: A clone one base away is much larger, so this may be a read error. The chain links TRBV28 to TRBJ1-2; 7 bases fit TRBD1. There are 15 residues in the CDR3. CDR1 is MDHEN and CDR2 is SYDVKM in the germline V gene. V trimming: 5 bases; J trimming: 1 base; junction bases outside the gene matches: 7. CDR3 coding DNA: TGTGCCAGCAGTCCCCAGGGGGTCAGTAACTATGGCTACACCTTC. It is translated as CASSPQGVSNYGYTF.

This clonotype was observed once. At one end, the junction sequence differs from germline, possibly due to a read error. J is TRBJ1-1 and V is TRBV5-8; no firm D call. The CDR3 has 12 amino acids. Per germline, CDR1 SGHTS and CDR2 YDEGEE. The CDR3 spells CASGLVGSEAFF. CDR3 DNA sequence: TGTGCCAGCGGCTTGGTCGGTTCTGAAGCTTTCTTT. The full variable domain, rest sourced from reference TRBV5-8 and TRBJ1-1, is EAGVTQSPTHLIKTRGQQATLRCSPISGHTSVYWYQQALGLGLQFLLWYDEGEERNRGNFPPRFSGRQFPNYSSELNVNALELEDSALYLCASGLVGSEAFFGQGTRLTVV.

As regards this clonotype: At one of its ends the junction is not consistent with the germline gene, which may arise from a read error. The chain employs TRBV11-2 and TRBJ2-7; D is unresolved. The germline CDR1 and CDR2 sequences are SGHAT and FQNNGV. The CDR3 covers 14 residues. CDR3 protein: CVSSLQTEYYKQYF. The CDR3 DNA is TGTGTCAGCAGCCTACAGACGGAATACTATAAGCAGTACTTC.

As concerns this clonotype: At one of its ends the junction is not consistent with the germline gene, which may arise from a read error. This sequence joins TRBV29-1 and TRBJ2-3; unclear D gene. The CDR3 is 11 amino acids. The germline gives CDR1 SQVTM, CDR2 ANQGSEA. The DNA for the CDR3 is TGCAGCATAAAGAGTACAGATACGCAGTGTTTT. Translated, it gives CSIKSTDTQCF.

There are a few counts of this clonotype. Possible read error: a much larger clone is one base away. This chain joins TRBV29-1 and TRBJ2-7, with 10 bases identical to TRBD2. The CDR3 totals 12 residues. CDR1 and CDR2 (germline): SQVTM, ANQGSEA. J lost 5 bases, V lost 6 bases, and 4 bases had no gene match. In DNA form, the CDR3 reads TGCAGCGTCCATGGACTAGCGGACGAGCAGTACTTC. Protein product: CSVHGLADEQYF.

A remark on this clonotype: Here the CDR3 omits its conserved ending phenylalanine or tryptophan, so a read error is the likely source. The CDR3 loop reads CSATGTSGTDTQYS. The DNA for the CDR3 is TGCAGTGCAACCGGGACTAGCGGCACAGATACGCAGTATTCT. V gene TRBV20-1 combines with J gene TRBJ2-3; 10 nucleotides line up with TRBD2. This CDR3 is 14 amino acids long. V shed 6 bases, J shed 1 base, and the junction held 4 bases outside the gene matches. Germline CDR1 DFQATT, CDR2 SNEGSKA (reference sequence).

This clonotype was detected ten times or more. V usage is TRBV6-1 and J usage is TRBJ2-2; 8 nucleotides line up with TRBD1. Per the germline V gene, CDR1 is MNHNS and CDR2 is SASEGT. J gave up 4 bases and V 3 bases, and 1 base lay outside the gene matches. CDR3 length: 14 amino acids. CDR3 DNA sequence: TGTGCCAGCAGTGACAGGGGGCGCACCGGGGAGCTGTTTTTT. Translating it yields CASSDRGRTGELFF.

Regarding this clonotype: A much more abundant neighbour one base away suggests this may be a read error. This chain links TRBV5-4 with TRBJ2-1; D remains ambiguous. The CDR3 consists of 15 residues. The germline CDR1 and CDR2 sequences are SGHNT and YYREEE (reference sequence). V dropped 5 bases and J dropped 1 base, with 13 bases sitting between them. DNA of the CDR3: TGTGCCAGCAGTGTAGGTAGGGATTCCTACAATGAGCAGTTCTTC. As protein: CASSVGRDSYNEQFF.